Below, one T cell receptor (beta chain) is given with its context. The antigen is unknown. TCRdb's copy holds only in-frame clones and misses some; the assay was immunoSEQ multiplex PCR. Altogether around 26,000 clones are present, about nine tenths being singletons, with the ten largest covering 1% to 1.4%. The data were taken from a study of B cell selection in AIRE deficiency. The germline V gene encodes CDR1 SGHRS and CDR2 YFSETQ. The germline V and J ends were trimmed by 1 base and 5 bases, with 15 bases remaining between them. The CDR3 loop spans 16 amino acids. Sorted regulatory T cells were CD4-positive, CD25-high and CD127-low or negative. Control samples were from healthy, unrelated donors. Broader study findings: Of some 3,300 shared Treg TCRbeta sequences, over 30% were healthy-only, approximately 9.9% patient-only. Shared Treg sequences had shorter CDR3s, biased toward rearrangements with few non-templated insertions.

This rearrangement joins TRBV5-1 to TRBJ1-4, with D uncertain. The sample was CD4+CD25+ Tregs sorted from PBMCs. The clonotype was recovered from a human donor in good health. CDR3 DNA: TGCGCCAGCAGCTTGAGGGAACAGTCCCTAAATGAAAAACTGTTTTTT. It yields the protein CASSLREQSLNEKLFF.